Given below is one T cell receptor (beta chain) in context. The data stem from a study of cytomegalovirus exposure and HLA in healthy donors. The CDR3 sequence is 13 residues long. J lost 6 bases, V lost 5 bases, and 6 bases had no gene match. Germline V gene data show CDR1 as MGHRA and CDR2 as YSYEKL. 60 Vbeta and 13 Jbeta primers were used in PCR. The repertoire was sequenced with immunoSEQ multiplex PCR; TCRdb's copy has only in-frame clones and lacks some. The sample includes 100,000 to 150,000 clones, approximately 80% of them seen just once. At the time of sampling, donors were nominally healthy, though unrecorded immune exposures were likely.

This sequence was found in a woman aged 18-29 years in good health and CMV-seropositive. Material for sequencing was PBMCs. J is TRBJ2-7 and V is TRBV4-1, with TRBD1 matching over 8 bases. The CDR3 nucleotides read TGCGCCAGCAGCTTGGCCGACAGGGGCGAGCAGTACTTC. This encodes CASSLADRGEQYF.